This T cell receptor beta chain was sequenced for a study of blood T cell repertoires in COVID-19. About the research overall: PBMCs, B-cell-depleted T cells, or T cells were the source of the cDNA or gDNA that made up the material.

Some clones are missing from TCRdb's copy, which holds only in-frame ones; the method was immunoSEQ multiplex PCR. The table lists roughly 200,000 clones, around four fifths of them singletons. The CDR3 loop spans 15 amino acids. Deletions cut 8 bases from V and 8 bases from J, with 22 bases between. Looked up from germline, CDR1 is MNHEY and CDR2 is SVGAGI. Sequences were obtained from peripheral blood. The clonotype was recovered from a man in his forties with active or convalescent COVID-19. This chain uses TRBV6-5 with TRBJ2-1, with TRBD2 as a possible D gene (5 bases). In DNA form, the CDR3 reads TGTGCCAGCGACCTGAGGGCAGCTAGTCGGGATGAGCAGTTCTTC. Its protein product is CASDLRAASRDEQFF.